This T cell receptor (beta chain) was identified during a study of T cells in women clearing cervical HPV infection. For the study at large: Controls were women whose single incident HPV16 infection cleared within 12 months without precancer or cancer. Controls gave blood once infection was undetectable; cases at lesion identification. Broader study findings: Unknown T-cell numbers per sample may underlie the richness differences.

This CDR3 has 14 residues. Germline V gene lookup returns CDR1 MNHEY and CDR2 SVGEGT. J was trimmed by 4 bases and V by 5 bases; bases with no gene match: 2. Average input was approximately 1,200 ng genomic DNA for immunoSEQ TCR beta CDR3 amplification. The table came from immunoSEQ multiplex PCR; TCRdb's copy has only in-frame clones and leaves some out. Reported are about 20,000 clones; the ten largest clones contain over 5.5%. With respect to this clone: Antigen unknown. The read terminates 3 residues ahead of where the CDR3 ends, so the germline J gene completes it.

The receptor was isolated from a woman aged 18-70 years with a cervical HPV16 infection that either progressed to CIN3+ or cleared (not recorded which). Sequenced sample: blood buffy coat. V usage is TRBV6-2 or TRBV6-3 and J usage is TRBJ2-7; TRBD2 agrees at 13 bases. The chain's CDR3 is CASSGTSGNYEQYF. The DNA read from the CDR3 is TGTGCCAGCAGTGGGACTAGCGGGAATTACGAG.